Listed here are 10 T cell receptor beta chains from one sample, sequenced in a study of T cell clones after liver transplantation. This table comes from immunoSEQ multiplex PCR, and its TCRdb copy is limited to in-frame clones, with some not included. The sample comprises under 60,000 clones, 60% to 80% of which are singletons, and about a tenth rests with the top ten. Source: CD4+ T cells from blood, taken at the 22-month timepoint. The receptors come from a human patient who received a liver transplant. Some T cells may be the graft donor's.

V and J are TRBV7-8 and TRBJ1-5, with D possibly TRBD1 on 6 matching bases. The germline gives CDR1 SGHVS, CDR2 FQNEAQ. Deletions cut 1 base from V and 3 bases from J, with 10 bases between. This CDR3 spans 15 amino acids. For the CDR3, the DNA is TGTGCCAGCAGCTTAGGAGGACAGCCCAATCAGCCCCAGCATTTT. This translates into CASSLGGQPNQPQHF.

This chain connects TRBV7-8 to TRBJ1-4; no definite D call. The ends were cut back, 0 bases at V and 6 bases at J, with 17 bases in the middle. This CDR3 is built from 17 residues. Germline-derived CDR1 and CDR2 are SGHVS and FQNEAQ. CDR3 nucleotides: TGTGCCAGCAGCTTAGCGCAATCCGGGGTTGTCCATGAAAAACTGTTTTTT. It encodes CASSLAQSGVVHEKLFF.

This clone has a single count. CDR3 in DNA: TGTGCCAGCAGCTTCTTGCGGGGGCGCTCCGGGAATGAGCAGTTCTTC. This gives the protein CASSFLRGRSGNEQFF. This chain links TRBV11-2 with TRBJ2-1, with D possibly TRBD2 on 7 matching bases. From germline, CDR1 is SGHAT and CDR2 FQNNGV. V lost 3 bases, J lost 7 bases, and 19 bases lay in between. This CDR3 region has 16 residues.

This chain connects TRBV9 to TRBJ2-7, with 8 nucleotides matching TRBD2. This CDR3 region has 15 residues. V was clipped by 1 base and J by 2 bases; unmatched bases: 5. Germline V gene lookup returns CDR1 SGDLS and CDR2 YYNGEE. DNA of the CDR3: TGTGCCAGCAGCGTATTTGCGGGGGGCCCCTACGAGCAGTACTTC. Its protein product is CASSVFAGGPYEQYF.

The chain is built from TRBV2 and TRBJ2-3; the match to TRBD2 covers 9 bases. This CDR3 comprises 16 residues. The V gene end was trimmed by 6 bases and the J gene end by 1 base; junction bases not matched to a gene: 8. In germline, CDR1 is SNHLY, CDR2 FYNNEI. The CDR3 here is CASRVPLAGGTDTQYF. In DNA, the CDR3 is TGTGCCAGCAGAGTCCCCTTAGCGGGGGGCACAGATACGCAGTATTTT.

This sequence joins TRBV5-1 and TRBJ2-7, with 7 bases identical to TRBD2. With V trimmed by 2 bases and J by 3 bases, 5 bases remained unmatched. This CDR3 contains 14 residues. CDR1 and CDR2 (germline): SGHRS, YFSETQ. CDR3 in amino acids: CASSFGSGVYEQYF. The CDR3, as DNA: TGCGCCAGCAGCTTTGGAAGCGGGGTCTACGAGCAGTACTTC.

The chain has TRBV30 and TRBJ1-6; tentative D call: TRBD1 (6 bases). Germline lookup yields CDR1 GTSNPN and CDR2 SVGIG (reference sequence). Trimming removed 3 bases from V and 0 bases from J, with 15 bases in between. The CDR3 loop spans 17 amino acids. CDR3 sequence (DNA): TGTGCCTGGAGAAGGAAGGGGGAGGTCTCCTATAATTCACCCCTCCACTTT. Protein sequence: CAWRRKGEVSYNSPLHF. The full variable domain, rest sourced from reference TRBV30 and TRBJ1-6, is SQTIHQWPATLVQPVGSPLSLECTVEGTSNPNLYWYRQAAGRGLQLLFYSVGIGQISSEVPQNLSASRPQDRQFILSSKKLLLSDSGFYLCAWRRKGEVSYNSPLHFGNGTRLTVT.

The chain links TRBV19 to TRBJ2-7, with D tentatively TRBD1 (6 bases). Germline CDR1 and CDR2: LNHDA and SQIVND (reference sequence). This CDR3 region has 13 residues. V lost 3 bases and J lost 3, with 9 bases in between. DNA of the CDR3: TGTGCCAGTAGTATTCAGGGGAACTACGAGCAGTACTTC. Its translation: CASSIQGNYEQYF.

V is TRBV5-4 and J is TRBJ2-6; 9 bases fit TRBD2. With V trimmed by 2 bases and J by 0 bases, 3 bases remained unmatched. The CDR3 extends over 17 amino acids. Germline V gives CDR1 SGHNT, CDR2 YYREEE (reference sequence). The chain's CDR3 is CASSFQRGVSGANVLTF. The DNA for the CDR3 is TGTGCCAGCAGCTTTCAGCGGGGGGTCTCTGGGGCCAACGTCCTGACTTTC. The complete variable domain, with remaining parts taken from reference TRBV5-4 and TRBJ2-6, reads ETGVTQSPTHLIKTRGQQVTLRCSSQSGHNTVSWYQQALGQGPQFIFQYYREEENGRGNFPPRFSGLQFPNYSSELNVNALELDDSALYLCASSFQRGVSGANVLTFGAGSRLTVL.

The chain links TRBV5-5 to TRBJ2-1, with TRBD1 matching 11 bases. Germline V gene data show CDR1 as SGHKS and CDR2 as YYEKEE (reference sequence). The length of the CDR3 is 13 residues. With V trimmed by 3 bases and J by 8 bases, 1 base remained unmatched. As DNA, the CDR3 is TGTGCCAGCAGCTGGGACAGGGGGGATGAGCAGTTCTTC. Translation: CASSWDRGDEQFF.